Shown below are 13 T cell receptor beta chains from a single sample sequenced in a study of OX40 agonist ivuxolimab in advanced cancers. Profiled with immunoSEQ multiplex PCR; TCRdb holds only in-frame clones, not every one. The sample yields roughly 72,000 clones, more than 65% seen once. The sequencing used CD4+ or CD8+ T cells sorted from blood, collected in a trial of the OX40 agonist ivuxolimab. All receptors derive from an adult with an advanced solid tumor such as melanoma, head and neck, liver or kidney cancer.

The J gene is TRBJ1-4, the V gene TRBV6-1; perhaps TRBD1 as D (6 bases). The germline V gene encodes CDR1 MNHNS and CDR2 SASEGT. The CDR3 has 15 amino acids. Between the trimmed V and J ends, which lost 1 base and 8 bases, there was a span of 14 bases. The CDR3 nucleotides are TGTGCCAGCAGTGAAGTATGGGGGGGCCGGGAAAAACTGTTTTTT. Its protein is CASSEVWGGREKLFF.

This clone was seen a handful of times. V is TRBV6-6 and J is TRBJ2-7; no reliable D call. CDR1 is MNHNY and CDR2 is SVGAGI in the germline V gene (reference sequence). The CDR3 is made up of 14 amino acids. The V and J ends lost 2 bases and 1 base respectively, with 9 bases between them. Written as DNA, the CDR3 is TGTGCCAGCAGTTACATCGGCAGTTCCTACGAGCAGTACTTC. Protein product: CASSYIGSSYEQYF.

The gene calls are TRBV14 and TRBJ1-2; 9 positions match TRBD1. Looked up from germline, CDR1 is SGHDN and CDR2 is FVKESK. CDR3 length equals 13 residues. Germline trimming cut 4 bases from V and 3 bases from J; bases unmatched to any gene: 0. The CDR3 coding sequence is TGTGCCAGCAGCCGACAGGGGGACTATGGCTACACCTTC. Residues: CASSRQGDYGYTF. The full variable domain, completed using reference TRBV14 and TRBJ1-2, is EAGVTQFPSHSVIEKGQTVTLRCDPISGHDNLYWYRRVMGKEIKFLLHFVKESKQDESGMPNNRFLAERTGGTYSTLKVQPAELEDSGVYFCASSRQGDYGYTFGSGTRLTVV.

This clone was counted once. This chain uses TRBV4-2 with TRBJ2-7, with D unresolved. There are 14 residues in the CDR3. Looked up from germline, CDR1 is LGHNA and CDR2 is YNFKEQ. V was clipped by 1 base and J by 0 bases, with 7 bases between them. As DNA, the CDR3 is TGTGCCAGCAGCCAAGCCATAAACTCCTACGAGCAGTACTTC. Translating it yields CASSQAINSYEQYF.

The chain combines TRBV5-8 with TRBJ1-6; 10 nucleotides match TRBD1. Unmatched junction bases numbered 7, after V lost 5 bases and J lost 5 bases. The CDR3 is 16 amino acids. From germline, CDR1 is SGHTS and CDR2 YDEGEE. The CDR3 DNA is TGTGCCAGCAGATTCCGAGGACAGGGGGATAATTCACCCCTCCACTTT. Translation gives CASRFRGQGDNSPLHF.

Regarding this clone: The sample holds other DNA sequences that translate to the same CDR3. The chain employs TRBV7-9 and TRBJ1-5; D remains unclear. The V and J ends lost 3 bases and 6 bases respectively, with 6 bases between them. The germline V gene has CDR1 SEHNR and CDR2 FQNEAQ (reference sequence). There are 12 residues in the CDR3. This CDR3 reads CASSLGSQPQHF. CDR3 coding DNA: TGTGCCAGCAGCTTGGGCAGTCAGCCCCAGCATTTT.

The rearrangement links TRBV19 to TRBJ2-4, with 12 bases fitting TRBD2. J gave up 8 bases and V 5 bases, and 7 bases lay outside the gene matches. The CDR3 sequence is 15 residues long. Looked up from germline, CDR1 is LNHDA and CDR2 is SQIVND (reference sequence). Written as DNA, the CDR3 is TGTGCCAGTAGTCTGTCGACTAGCGGGAGTTACATTCAGTACTTC. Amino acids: CASSLSTSGSYIQYF.

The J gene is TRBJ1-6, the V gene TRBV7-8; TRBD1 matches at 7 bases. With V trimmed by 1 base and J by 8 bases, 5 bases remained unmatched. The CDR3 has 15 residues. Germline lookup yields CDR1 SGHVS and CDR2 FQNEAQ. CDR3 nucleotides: TGTGCCAGCAGCTTAGGATCTACAGGGGATTCACCCCTCCACTTT. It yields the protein CASSLGSTGDSPLHF. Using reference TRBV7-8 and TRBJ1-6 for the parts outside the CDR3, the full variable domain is GAGVSQSPRYKVAKRGQDVALRCDPISGHVSLFWYQQALGQGPEFLTYFQNEAQLDKSGLPSDRFFAERPEGSVSTLKIQRTQQEDSAVYLCASSLGSTGDSPLHFGNGTRLTVT.

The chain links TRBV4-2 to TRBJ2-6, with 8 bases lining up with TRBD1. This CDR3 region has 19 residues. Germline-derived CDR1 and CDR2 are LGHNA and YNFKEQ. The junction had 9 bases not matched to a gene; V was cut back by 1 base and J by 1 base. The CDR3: CASSQGLGDRGSGANVLTF. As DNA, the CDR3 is TGTGCCAGCAGCCAAGGATTAGGTGACAGGGGATCTGGGGCCAACGTCCTGACTTTC.

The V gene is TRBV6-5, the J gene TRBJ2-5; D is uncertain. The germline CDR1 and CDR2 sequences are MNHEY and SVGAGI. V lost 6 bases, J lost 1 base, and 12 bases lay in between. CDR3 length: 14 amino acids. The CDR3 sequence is CASSPRLIQETQYF. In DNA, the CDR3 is TGTGCCAGCAGCCCGAGACTGATCCAAGAGACCCAGTACTTC.

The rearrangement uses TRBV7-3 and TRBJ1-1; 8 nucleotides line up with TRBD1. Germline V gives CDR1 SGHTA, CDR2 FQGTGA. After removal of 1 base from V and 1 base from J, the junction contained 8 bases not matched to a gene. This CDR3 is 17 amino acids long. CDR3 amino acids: CASSLRARGQGNTEAFF. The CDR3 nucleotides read TGTGCCAGCAGCTTAAGGGCCAGGGGGCAAGGGAACACTGAAGCTTTCTTT.

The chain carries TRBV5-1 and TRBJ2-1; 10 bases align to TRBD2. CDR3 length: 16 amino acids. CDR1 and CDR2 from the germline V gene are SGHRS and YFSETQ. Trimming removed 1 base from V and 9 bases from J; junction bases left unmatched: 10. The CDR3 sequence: CASSLSLGLAGVEQFF. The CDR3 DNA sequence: TGCGCCAGCAGCTTGTCCCTAGGGCTAGCGGGAGTTGAGCAGTTCTTC.

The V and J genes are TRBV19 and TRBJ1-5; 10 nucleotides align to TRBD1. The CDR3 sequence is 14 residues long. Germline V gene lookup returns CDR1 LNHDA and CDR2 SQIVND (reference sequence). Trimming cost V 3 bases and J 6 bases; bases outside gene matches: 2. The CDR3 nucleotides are TGTGCCAGTAGTATTGGGACAGGGGCTCAGCCCCAGCATTTT. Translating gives CASSIGTGAQPQHF.